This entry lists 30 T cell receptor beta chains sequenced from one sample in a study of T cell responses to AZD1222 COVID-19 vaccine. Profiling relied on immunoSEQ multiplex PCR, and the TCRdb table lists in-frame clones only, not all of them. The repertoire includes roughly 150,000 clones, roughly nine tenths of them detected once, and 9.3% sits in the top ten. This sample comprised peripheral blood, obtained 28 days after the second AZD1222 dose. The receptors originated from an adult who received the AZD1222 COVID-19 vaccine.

The CDR3 DNA reads TGTGCCAGCAGCTCGAGTTCCGGATTGGGGTTAGAGACCCAGTACTTC. Protein product: CASSSSSGLGLETQYF. V is TRBV7-8 and J is TRBJ2-5; no definite D call. Germline CDR1 and CDR2: SGHVS and FQNEAQ. The CDR3 has 16 residues. The V gene lost 4 bases and the J gene lost 4 bases, with 19 bases spanning the gap.

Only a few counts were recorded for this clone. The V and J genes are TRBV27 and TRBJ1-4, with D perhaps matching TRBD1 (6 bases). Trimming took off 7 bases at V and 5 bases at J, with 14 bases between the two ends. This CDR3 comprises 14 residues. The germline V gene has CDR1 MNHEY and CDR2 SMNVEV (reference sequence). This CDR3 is CASTQTGLNEKLFF. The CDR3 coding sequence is TGTGCCAGCACTCAGACAGGACTAAATGAAAAACTGTTTTTT.

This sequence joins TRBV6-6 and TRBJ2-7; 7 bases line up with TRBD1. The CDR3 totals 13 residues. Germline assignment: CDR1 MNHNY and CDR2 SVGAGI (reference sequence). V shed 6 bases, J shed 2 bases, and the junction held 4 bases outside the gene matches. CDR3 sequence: CASRSDRAYEQYV. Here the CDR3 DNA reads TGTGCCAGCAGGAGCGACAGGGCCTACGAGCAGTACGTC.

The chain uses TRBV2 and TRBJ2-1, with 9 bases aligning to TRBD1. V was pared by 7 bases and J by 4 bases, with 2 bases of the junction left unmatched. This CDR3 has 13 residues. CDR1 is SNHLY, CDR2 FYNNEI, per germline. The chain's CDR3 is CASMDRGYNEQFF. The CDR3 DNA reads TGTGCCAGCATGGACAGGGGATACAATGAGCAGTTCTTC.

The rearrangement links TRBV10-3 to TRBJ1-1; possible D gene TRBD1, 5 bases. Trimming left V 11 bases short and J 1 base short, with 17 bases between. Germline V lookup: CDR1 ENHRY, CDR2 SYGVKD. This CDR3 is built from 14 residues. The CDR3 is CAFKRRGENTEAFF. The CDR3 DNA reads TGTGCCTTCAAGCGTAGGGGCGAGAACACTGAAGCTTTCTTT.

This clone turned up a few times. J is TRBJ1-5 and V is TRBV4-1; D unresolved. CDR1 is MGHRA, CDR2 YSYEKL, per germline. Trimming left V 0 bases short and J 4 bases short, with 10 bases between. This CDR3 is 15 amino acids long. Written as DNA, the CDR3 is TGCGCCAGCAGCCAAGAAGTTGCGGGGAATCAGCCCCAGCATTTT. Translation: CASSQEVAGNQPQHF.

The chain's CDR3 is CASSARTQTQYF. Written as DNA, the CDR3 is TGTGCCAGCAGCGCCCGAACCCAAACCCAGTACTTC. This chain uses TRBV2 with TRBJ2-5, with unresolved D. Trimming took 6 bases from V and 8 from J, leaving 13 bases between them. Germline assignment: CDR1 SNHLY and CDR2 FYNNEI. This CDR3 spans 12 amino acids.

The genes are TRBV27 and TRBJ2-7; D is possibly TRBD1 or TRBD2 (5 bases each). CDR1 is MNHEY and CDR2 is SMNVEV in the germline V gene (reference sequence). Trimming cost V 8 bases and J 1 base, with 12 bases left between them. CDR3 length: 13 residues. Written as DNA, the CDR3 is TGTGCCAGCTTAGGGACGGGTTCCTACGAGCAGTACTTC. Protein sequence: CASLGTGSYEQYF.

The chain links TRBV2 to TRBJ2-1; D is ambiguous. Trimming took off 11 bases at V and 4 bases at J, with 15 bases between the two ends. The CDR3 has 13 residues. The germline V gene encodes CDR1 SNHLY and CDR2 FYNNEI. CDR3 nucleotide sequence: TGTGCCTATAGCTTCGACGGATACAATGAGCAGTTCTTC. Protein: CAYSFDGYNEQFF.

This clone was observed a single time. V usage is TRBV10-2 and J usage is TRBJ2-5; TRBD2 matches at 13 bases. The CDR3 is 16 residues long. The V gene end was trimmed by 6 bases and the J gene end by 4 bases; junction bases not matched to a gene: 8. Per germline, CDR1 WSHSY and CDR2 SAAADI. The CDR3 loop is CASRPGLAGVGETQYF. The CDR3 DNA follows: TGCGCCAGCAGACCCGGACTAGCGGGAGTGGGAGAGACCCAGTACTTC.

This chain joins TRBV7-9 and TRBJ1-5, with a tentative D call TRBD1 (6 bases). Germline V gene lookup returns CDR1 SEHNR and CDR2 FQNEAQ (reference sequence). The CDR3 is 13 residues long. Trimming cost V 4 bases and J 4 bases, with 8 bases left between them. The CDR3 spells CASSSQGNQPQHF. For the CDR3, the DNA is TGTGCCAGCAGCTCACAGGGTAATCAGCCCCAGCATTTT. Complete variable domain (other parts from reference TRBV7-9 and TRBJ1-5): DTGVSQNPRHKITKRGQNVTFRCDPISEHNRLYWYRQTLGQGPEFLTYFQNEAQLEKSRLLSDRFSAERPKGSFSTLEIQRTEQGDSAMYLCASSSQGNQPQHFGDGTRLSIL.

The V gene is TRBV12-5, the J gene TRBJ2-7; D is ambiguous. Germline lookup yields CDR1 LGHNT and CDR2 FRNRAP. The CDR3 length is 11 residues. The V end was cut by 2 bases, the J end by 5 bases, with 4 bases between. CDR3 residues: CASGLKDEQYF. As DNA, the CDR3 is TGTGCTAGTGGTTTGAAGGACGAGCAGTACTTC. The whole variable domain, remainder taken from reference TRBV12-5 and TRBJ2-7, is DARVTQTPRHKVTEMGQEVTMRCQPILGHNTVFWYRQTMMQGLELLAYFRNRAPLDDSGMPKDRFSAEMPDATLATLKIQPSEPRDSAVYFCASGLKDEQYFGPGTRLTVT.

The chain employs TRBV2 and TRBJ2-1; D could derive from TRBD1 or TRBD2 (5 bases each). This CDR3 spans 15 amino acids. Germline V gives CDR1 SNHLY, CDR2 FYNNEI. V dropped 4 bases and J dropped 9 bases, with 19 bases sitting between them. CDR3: CASSATGTLNGEQFF. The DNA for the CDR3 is TGTGCCAGCAGTGCAACCGGGACCTTGAACGGTGAGCAGTTCTTC. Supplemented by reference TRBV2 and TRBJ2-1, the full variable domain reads EPEVTQTPSHQVTQMGQEVILRCVPISNHLYFYWYRQILGQKVEFLVSFYNNEISEKSEIFDDQFSVERPDGSNFTLKIRSTKLEDSAMYFCASSATGTLNGEQFFGPGTRLTVL.

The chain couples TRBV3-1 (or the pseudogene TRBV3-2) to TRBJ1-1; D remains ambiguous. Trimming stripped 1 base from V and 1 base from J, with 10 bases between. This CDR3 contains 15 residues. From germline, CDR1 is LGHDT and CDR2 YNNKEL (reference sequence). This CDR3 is CASSQGWTANTEAFF. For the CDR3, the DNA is TGTGCCAGCAGCCAAGGGTGGACGGCGAACACTGAAGCTTTCTTT.

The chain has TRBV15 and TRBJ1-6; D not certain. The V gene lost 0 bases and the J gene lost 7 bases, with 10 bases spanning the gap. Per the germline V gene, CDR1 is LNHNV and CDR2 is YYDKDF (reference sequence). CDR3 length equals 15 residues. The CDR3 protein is CATSRDRAGNSPLHF. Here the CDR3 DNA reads TGTGCCACCAGCAGAGATAGGGCTGGGAATTCACCCCTCCACTTT.

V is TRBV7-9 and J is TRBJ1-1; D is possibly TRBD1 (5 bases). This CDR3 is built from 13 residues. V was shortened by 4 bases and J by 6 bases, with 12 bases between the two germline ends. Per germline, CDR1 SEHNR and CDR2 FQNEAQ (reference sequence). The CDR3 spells CASSSTGLPEAFF. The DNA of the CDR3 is TGTGCCAGCAGCTCCACAGGACTCCCTGAAGCTTTCTTT.

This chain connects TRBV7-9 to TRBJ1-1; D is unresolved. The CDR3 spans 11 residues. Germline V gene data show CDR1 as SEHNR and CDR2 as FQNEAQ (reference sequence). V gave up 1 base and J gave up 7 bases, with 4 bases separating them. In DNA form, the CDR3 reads TGTGCCAGCAGCTTAGGATATGAAGCTTTCTTT. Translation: CASSLGYEAFF.

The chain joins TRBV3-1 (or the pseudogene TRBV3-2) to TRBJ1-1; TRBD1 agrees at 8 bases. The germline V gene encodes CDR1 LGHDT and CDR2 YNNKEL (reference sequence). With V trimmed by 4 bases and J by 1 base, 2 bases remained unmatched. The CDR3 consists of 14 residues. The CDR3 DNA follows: TGTGCCAGCAGCCTGGGACAGGCGAACACTGAAGCTTTCTTT. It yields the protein CASSLGQANTEAFF.

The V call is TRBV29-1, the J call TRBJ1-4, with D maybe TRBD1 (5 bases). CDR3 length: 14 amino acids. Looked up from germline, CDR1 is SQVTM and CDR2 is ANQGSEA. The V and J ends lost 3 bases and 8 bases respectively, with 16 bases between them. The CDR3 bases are TGCAGCGTTGATTTGGGGGTGGGTGGCGAAAAACTGTTTTTT. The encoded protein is CSVDLGVGGEKLFF.

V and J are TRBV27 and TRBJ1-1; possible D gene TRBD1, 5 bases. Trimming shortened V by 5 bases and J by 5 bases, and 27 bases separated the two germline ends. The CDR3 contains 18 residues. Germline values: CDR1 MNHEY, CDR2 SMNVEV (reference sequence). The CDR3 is CASSPLFRGDSRWTEAFF. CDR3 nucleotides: TGTGCCAGCAGTCCCCTTTTTCGGGGGGATTCGAGGTGGACTGAAGCTTTCTTT.

CDR3 sequence (DNA): TGTGCCAGCTCGCCCGTACGGTGGGGGGGCACTGAAGCTTTCTTT. Protein: CASSPVRWGGTEAFF. V is TRBV2 and J is TRBJ1-1; a weak D match, TRBD1 (5 bases). The CDR3 sequence is 15 residues long. The V end lost 8 bases, the J end lost 4 bases, and 20 bases lay between the germline ends. Germline V gives CDR1 SNHLY, CDR2 FYNNEI. Full variable domain (rest looked up from reference TRBV2 and TRBJ1-1): EPEVTQTPSHQVTQMGQEVILRCVPISNHLYFYWYRQILGQKVEFLVSFYNNEISEKSEIFDDQFSVERPDGSNFTLKIRSTKLEDSAMYFCASSPVRWGGTEAFFGQGTRLTVV.

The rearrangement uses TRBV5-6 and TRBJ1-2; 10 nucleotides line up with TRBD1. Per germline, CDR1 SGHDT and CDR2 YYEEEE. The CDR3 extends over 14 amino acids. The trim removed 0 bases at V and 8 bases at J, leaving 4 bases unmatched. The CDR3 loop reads CASSLGQGARGYTF. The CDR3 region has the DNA TGTGCCAGCAGCTTGGGACAGGGGGCGCGGGGCTACACCTTC.

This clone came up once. CDR3 loop: CASSYGGAGNTIYF. CDR3 nucleotides: TGTGCCAGCAGTTATGGGGGCGCCGGAAACACCATATATTTT. This rearrangement joins TRBV6-5 to TRBJ1-3; perhaps TRBD1 as D (6 bases). The CDR3 loop spans 14 amino acids. V was shortened by 3 bases and J by 4 bases, with 10 bases between the two germline ends. In germline, CDR1 is MNHEY, CDR2 SVGAGI.

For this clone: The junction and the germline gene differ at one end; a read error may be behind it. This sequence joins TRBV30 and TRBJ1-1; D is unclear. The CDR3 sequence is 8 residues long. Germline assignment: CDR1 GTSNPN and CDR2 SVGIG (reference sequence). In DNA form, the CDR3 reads TGTGCCTGGGGCACCGGTCTCTTT. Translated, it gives CAWGTGLF.

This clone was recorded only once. The CDR3 reads CASSQAGLAGGPRRGDTQYF. The CDR3 bases are TGCGCCAGCAGCCAAGCTGGGCTAGCGGGAGGCCCCAGAAGGGGAGATACGCAGTATTTT. The V call is TRBV4-1, the J call TRBJ2-3, with 11 bases that match TRBD2. CDR1 is MGHRA and CDR2 is YSYEKL in the germline V gene. The J segment lost 5 bases and the V segment lost 1 base, leaving 17 bases of the junction unmatched. The CDR3 has 20 amino acids.

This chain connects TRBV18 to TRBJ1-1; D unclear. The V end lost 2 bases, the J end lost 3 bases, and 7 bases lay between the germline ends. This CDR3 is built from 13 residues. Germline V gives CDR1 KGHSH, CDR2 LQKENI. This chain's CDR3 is CASSPLGDTEAFF. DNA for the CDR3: TGTGCCAGCTCACCATTGGGAGACACTGAAGCTTTCTTT.

DNA of the CDR3: TGTGCCAGCAGCGAGGGCGGTTTGGGATATGGCTACACCTTC. Residues: CASSEGGLGYGYTF. This chain connects TRBV9 to TRBJ1-2; D ambiguous. The CDR3 runs 14 residues. Trimming shortened V by 3 bases and J by 5 bases, and 14 bases separated the two germline ends. CDR1 is SGDLS and CDR2 is YYNGEE in the germline V gene.

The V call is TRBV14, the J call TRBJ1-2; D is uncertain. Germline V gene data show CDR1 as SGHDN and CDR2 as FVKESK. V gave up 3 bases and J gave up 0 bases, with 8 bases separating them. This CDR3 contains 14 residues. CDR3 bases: TGTGCCAGCAGCCATCCCCCTGCTAACTATGGCTACACCTTC. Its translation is CASSHPPANYGYTF.

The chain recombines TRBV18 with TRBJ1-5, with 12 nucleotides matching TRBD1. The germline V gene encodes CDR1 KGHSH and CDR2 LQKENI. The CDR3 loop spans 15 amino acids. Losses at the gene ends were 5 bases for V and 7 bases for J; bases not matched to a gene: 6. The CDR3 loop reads CASSAGQGAGQPQHF. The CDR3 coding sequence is TGTGCCAGCTCAGCGGGACAGGGGGCAGGCCAGCCCCAGCATTTT.

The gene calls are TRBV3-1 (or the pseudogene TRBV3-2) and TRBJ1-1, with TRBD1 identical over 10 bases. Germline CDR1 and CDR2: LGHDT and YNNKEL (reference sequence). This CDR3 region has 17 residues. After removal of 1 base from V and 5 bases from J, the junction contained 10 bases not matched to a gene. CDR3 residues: CASSQGDRGFPRTEAFF. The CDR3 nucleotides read TGTGCCAGCAGCCAAGGGGACAGGGGCTTCCCGAGAACTGAAGCTTTCTTT.